The text below deals with one T cell receptor beta chain. The data belong to a study of T cell repertoires in cytomegalovirus infection. TCRdb re-analysed the reads in MiXCR, keeping a single row per CDR3 protein. The repertoire holds under 200,000 distinct CDR3 sequences, with 17% as singletons. The CDR3 runs 15 residues. Germline loops: CDR1 SGHTA, CDR2 FQGNSA. The junction had 6 bases not matched to a gene; V was cut back by 4 bases and J by 0 bases. This TCR was sampled from a human donor in good health (CMV status not recorded). Some clones in this sample may be carry-over from other donors' samples. The V gene is TRBV7-2, the J gene TRBJ2-7; 7 bases are shared with TRBD2. The sequenced material came from CD8+ T cells from PBMCs. This chain's CDR3 is CASSSSGVSSYEQYF. CDR3 sequence (DNA): TGTGCCAGCAGCTCTAGCGGCGTGAGCTCCTACGAGCAGTACTTC. The entire variable domain, with the rest obtained from reference TRBV7-2 and TRBJ2-7, is as follows: GAGVSQSPSNKVTEKGKDVELRCDPISGHTALYWYRQSLGQGLEFLIYFQGNSAPDKSGLPSDRFSAERTGGSVSTLTIQRTQQEDSAVYLCASSSSGVSSYEQYFGPGTRLTVT.